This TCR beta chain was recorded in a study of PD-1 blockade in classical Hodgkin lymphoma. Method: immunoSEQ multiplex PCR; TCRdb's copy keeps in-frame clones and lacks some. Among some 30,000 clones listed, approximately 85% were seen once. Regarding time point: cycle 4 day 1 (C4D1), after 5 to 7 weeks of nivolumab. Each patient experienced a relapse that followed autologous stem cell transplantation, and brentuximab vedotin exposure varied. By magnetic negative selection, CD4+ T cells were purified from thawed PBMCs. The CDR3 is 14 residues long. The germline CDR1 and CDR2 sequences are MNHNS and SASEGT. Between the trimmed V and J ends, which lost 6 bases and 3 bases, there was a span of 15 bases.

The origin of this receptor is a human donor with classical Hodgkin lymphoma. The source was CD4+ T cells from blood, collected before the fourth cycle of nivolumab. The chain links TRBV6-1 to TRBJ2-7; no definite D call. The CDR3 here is CASRATGSFYEQYF. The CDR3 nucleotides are TGTGCCAGCAGAGCTACCGGGTCATTCTACGAGCAGTACTTC.